A selection of T cell receptor beta chains follows, all from one sample in a study of OX40 agonist ivuxolimab in advanced cancers. This table comes from immunoSEQ multiplex PCR, and its TCRdb copy is limited to in-frame clones, with some not included. The sample shows some 86,000 clones, about 90% of them seen only once. The sequencing used CD4+ or CD8+ T cells sorted from blood, collected in a trial of the OX40 agonist ivuxolimab. The receptors were gathered from an adult with an advanced solid tumor such as melanoma, head and neck, liver or kidney cancer. Both conserved end residues are part of each CDR3. D genes are given only for firm matches. Clone size is shown for a subset of rows, as once, few, many or a class of expanded clone.

d_call j_call v_call clone_size cdr3_nt cdr3_aa
NA TRBJ1-1 TRBV2 NA TGTGCCAGCAGCCGTGACGGATACACTGAAGCTTTCTTT CASSRDGYTEAFF
NA TRBJ1-5 TRBV5-1 NA TGCGCCAGCAGCTTGGTGTCCGAAGTTAATCAGCCCCAGCATTTT CASSLVSEVNQPQHF
NA TRBJ1-5 TRBV7-6 NA TGTGCCAGCAGCAGGGGGGGCAATCAGCCCCAGCATTTT CASSRGGNQPQHF
NA TRBJ1-2 TRBV28 NA TGTGCCACCAGCTGGGGGGCGATTGGCTACACCTTC CATSWGAIGYTF
NA TRBJ1-4 TRBV11-2 NA TGTGCCAGCAGCCCCACGGGGGGGGTTAATGAAAAACTGTTTTTT CASSPTGGVNEKLFF
NA TRBJ1-4 TRBV5-1 NA TGCGCCAGTACCCTGGGTGGGACTAATGAAAAACTGTTTTTT CASTLGGTNEKLFF
TRBD2 TRBJ2-1 TRBV27 NA TGTGCCAGCAGTCCGCCCGGACTAGAAGGGGAGCAGTTCTTC CASSPPGLEGEQFF
TRBD1 TRBJ1-6 TRBV30 NA TGTGCCTGGAGGATAACAGGGGGAGAGTCCTATAATTCACCCCTCCACTTT CAWRITGGESYNSPLHF
NA TRBJ1-4 TRBV5-1 NA TGCGCCAGCAGCTTGGACGGGCGTGATGAAAAACTGTTTTTT CASSLDGRDEKLFF
NA TRBJ1-3 TRBV19 NA TGTGCCAGTAGTATAGGAAGAGCTGGAAACACCATATATTTT CASSIGRAGNTIYF
TRBD1 TRBJ2-7 TRBV6-5 few TGTGCCAGCAGTTACTCGACAGGGAGTCAAAGCTACGAGCAGTACTTC CASSYSTGSQSYEQYF
TRBD2 TRBJ2-3 TRBV27 NA TGTGCCAGCAGTCGGACTAGCGGGGGGGTAAGAGATACGCAGTATTTT CASSRTSGGVRDTQYF
TRBD2 TRBJ2-3 TRBV7-2 NA TGTGCCAGTAGTCGACTAGCGGGGACAGATACGCAGTATTTT CASSRLAGTDTQYF
TRBD1 TRBJ2-3 TRBV5-1 NA TGCGCCAGCAGCCCGGGACAGCCCACAGATACGCAGTATTTT CASSPGQPTDTQYF
TRBD1 TRBJ2-3 TRBV5-1 NA TGCGCCAGCAGCACAGGACAGGATCCAGATACGCAGTATTTT CASSTGQDPDTQYF
NA TRBJ2-5 TRBV5-1 once TGCGCCAGCACCATTGCTCCGGGACTCCAAGAGACCCAGTACTTC CASTIAPGLQETQYF
NA TRBJ1-2 TRBV25-1 NA TGTGCCAGCAGTGATCCTCCTCCCGATGGCTACACCTTC CASSDPPPDGYTF
TRBD1 TRBJ1-2 TRBV5-6 NA TGTGCCAGCAGCCGAGGACAGGGCGCAGGCTATGGCTACACCTTC CASSRGQGAGYGYTF
NA TRBJ2-7 TRBV20-1 NA TGCAGTGCCCCAGAGACCGGCGAGCAGTACTTC CSAPETGEQYF
NA TRBJ2-7 TRBV30 NA TGTGCCTGGAGTGTAACCCTTGGGGTTCTTGAGCAGTACTTC CAWSVTLGVLEQYF
NA TRBJ2-2 TRBV15 NA TGTGCCACCAGAATGAGGGGATGGACCGGGGAGCTGTTTTTT CATRMRGWTGELFF
NA TRBJ2-5 TRBV19 NA TGTGCCACCGAGGGGGCAGGGGAGGGAGAGACCCAGTACTTC CATEGAGEGETQYF
NA TRBJ2-2 TRBV19 NA TGTGCCACGAAGAGGGGCCTGAACACCGGGGAGCTGTTTTTT CATKRGLNTGELFF
TRBD1 TRBJ1-4 TRBV7-8 NA TGTGCCAGCAGCCGCGCAGGGGGCGGGGGGGAACTGTTTTTT CASSRAGGGGELFF
NA TRBJ1-2 TRBV18 few TGTGCCAGCTCACCACCGTCGGGGCCCTATGGCTACACCTTC CASSPPSGPYGYTF
TRBD1 TRBJ1-1 TRBV18 NA TGTGCCAGCTCACTGGGACAGACTAGTGAAGCTTTCTTT CASSLGQTSEAFF
TRBD1 TRBJ2-2 TRBV6-5 NA TGTGCCAGCAGTTACGGGCAGGGGGCGAACACCGGGGAGCTGTTTTTT CASSYGQGANTGELFF
NA TRBJ1-2 TRBV6-6 NA TGTGCCAGCAGCCCGGACAGTAACTATGGCTACACCTTC CASSPDSNYGYTF
TRBD1 TRBJ2-1 TRBV7-7 NA TGTGCTAGCCCCCAACCTCGACAGGGCCCCTACAATGAGCAGTTCTTC CASPQPRQGPYNEQFF
NA TRBJ1-2 TRBV25-1 NA TGTGCCAGCAGGGGGCCCCAAGGGAGAGCTAACTATGGCTACACCTTC CASRGPQGRANYGYTF